The next 6 T cell receptor beta chains were all read from a single sample in a study of shared clonotypes between healthy human individuals. Here immunoSEQ multiplex PCR was the method, and the copy in TCRdb shows in-frame clones only, minus some. The sample includes hundreds of thousands of clones, 74% of them seen just once. Sequenced: memory CD4+ T cells sorted from blood. Subset meaning: CD45RA-negative fraction. These receptors were taken from a man aged 30 to 45 in good health.

The chain has TRBV29-1 and TRBJ1-4, with D perhaps matching TRBD1 (6 bases). The CDR3 loop spans 13 amino acids. Germline V gene sequence: CDR1 SQVTM, CDR2 ANQGSEA. The CDR3 protein is CSATGAVNEKLFF. DNA of the CDR3: TGCAGTGCCACGGGGGCGGTAAATGAAAAACTGTTTTTT.

The chain employs TRBV5-1 and TRBJ2-7; D is undetermined. CDR1 and CDR2 (germline): SGHRS, YFSETQ. Deletions cut 4 bases from V and 5 bases from J, with 13 bases between. The CDR3 totals 13 residues. The CDR3 reads CASSEPVRDEQYF. The DNA for the CDR3 is TGCGCCAGCAGCGAGCCGGTTCGGGACGAGCAGTACTTC.

This clone was seen a few times. The rearrangement uses TRBV10-3 and TRBJ2-5, with 12 bases fitting TRBD2. CDR1 is ENHRY and CDR2 is SYGVKD in the germline V gene. The CDR3 covers 16 residues. V gave up 6 bases and J gave up 2 bases; unmatched junction bases: 7. CDR3 DNA: TGTGCCATCAGAGGGGGGACTAGCGGGTCACAAGAGACCCAGTACTTC. Translating gives CAIRGGTSGSQETQYF.

The chain has TRBV29-1 and TRBJ1-1; D might be TRBD1 (6 bases). Per germline, CDR1 SQVTM and CDR2 ANQGSEA. Trimming removed 7 bases from V and 6 bases from J, with 15 bases in between. The CDR3 spans 12 residues. The chain's CDR3 is CSGQDQKPEAFF. CDR3 DNA: TGCAGCGGACAGGATCAGAAACCTGAAGCTTTCTTT.

J is TRBJ1-1 and V is TRBV11-2, with a tentative D call TRBD1 (5 bases). The ends were cut back, 1 base at V and 4 bases at J, with 22 bases in the middle. The germline CDR1 and CDR2 sequences are SGHAT and FQNNGV. The CDR3 is 18 amino acids. CDR3 region: CASSLVGASSGGITEAFF. The CDR3 coding sequence is TGTGCCAGCAGCTTAGTAGGGGCCTCCTCTGGGGGGATCACTGAAGCTTTCTTT.

The gene calls are TRBV19 and TRBJ1-1, with a tentative D call TRBD1 (6 bases). CDR1 is LNHDA and CDR2 is SQIVND in the germline V gene (reference sequence). The CDR3 is 14 amino acids. Trimming left V 4 bases short and J 5 bases short, with 14 bases between. The CDR3 sequence is CASSTGRRGTEAFF. DNA for the CDR3: TGTGCCAGTAGTACAGGGCGGAGGGGGACTGAAGCTTTCTTT.